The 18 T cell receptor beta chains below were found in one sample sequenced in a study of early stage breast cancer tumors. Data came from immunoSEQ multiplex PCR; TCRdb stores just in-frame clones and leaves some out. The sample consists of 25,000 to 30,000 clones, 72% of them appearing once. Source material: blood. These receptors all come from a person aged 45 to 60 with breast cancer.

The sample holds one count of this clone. The CDR3 DNA is TGTGCCAGCAGTTGGCGAAGGGAGCGGGAGACCCAGTACTTC. Translated, it gives CASSWRRERETQYF. This rearrangement joins TRBV27 to TRBJ2-5; TRBD2 is a possible D gene (5 bases). The V end lost 4 bases, the J end lost 5 bases, and 14 bases lay between the germline ends. Germline V gene sequence: CDR1 MNHEY, CDR2 SMNVEV (reference sequence). CDR3 length equals 14 residues.

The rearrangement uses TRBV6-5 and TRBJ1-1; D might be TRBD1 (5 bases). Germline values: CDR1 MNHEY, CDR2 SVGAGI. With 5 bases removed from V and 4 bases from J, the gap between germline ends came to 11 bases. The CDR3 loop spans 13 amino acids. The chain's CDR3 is CASSDPRGTEAFF. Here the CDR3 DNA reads TGTGCCAGCAGTGACCCGAGGGGCACTGAAGCTTTCTTT.

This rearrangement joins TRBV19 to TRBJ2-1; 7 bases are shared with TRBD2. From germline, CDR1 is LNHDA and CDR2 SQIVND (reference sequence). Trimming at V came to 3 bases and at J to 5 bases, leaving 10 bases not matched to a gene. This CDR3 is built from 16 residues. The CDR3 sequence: CASSIFAGVADNEQFF. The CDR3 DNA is TGTGCCAGTAGTATCTTTGCGGGAGTTGCGGACAATGAGCAGTTCTTC.

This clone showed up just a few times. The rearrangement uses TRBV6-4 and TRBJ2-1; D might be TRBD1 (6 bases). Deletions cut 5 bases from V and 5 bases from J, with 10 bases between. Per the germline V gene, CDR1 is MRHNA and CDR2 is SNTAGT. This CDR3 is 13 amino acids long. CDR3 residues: CASSTDRNNEQFF. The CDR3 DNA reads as TGTGCCAGCAGTACTGACAGGAACAATGAGCAGTTCTTC.

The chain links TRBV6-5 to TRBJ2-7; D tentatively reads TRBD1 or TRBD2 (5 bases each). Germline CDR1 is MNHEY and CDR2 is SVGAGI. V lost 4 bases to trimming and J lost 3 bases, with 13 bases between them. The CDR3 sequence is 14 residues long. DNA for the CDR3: TGTGCCAGCAGTTCGCCGGGACCATACTACGAGCAGTACTTC. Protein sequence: CASSSPGPYYEQYF.

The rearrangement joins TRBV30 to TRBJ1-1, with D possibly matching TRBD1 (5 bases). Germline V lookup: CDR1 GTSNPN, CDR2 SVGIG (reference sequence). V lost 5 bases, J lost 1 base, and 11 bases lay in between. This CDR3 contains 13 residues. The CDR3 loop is CAWGVGQNTEAFF. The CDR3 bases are TGTGCCTGGGGCGTGGGGCAGAACACTGAAGCTTTCTTT.

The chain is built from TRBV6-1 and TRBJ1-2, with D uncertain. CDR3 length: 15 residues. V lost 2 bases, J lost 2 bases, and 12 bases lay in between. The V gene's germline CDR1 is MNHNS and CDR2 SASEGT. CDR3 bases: TGTGCCAGCAGTGAATCGGGTAGGGCCAACTATGGCTACACCTTC. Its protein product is CASSESGRANYGYTF.

This CDR3 reads CASSLVGGRAGEQFF. CDR3 in DNA: TGTGCCAGCAGCTTAGTTGGCGGGAGGGCCGGTGAGCAGTTCTTC. The chain employs TRBV7-8 and TRBJ2-1; 9 nucleotides agree with TRBD2. Per germline, CDR1 SGHVS and CDR2 FQNEAQ. V was pared by 1 base and J by 9 bases, with 7 bases of the junction left unmatched. The CDR3 is 15 residues long.

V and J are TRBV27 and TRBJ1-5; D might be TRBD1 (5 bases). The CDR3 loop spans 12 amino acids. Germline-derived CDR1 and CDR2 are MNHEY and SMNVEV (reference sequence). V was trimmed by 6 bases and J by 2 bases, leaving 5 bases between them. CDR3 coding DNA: TGTGCCAGCAGGACAGGCAATCAGCCCCAGCATTTT. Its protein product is CASRTGNQPQHF.

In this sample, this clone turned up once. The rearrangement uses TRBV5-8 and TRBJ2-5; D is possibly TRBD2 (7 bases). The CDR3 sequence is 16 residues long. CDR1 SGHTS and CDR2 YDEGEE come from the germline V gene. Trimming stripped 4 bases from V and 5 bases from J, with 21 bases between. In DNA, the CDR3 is TGTGCCAGCAGCGCGACTTGGACAGCCGGGGGGGAGACCCAGTACTTC. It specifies CASSATWTAGGETQYF.

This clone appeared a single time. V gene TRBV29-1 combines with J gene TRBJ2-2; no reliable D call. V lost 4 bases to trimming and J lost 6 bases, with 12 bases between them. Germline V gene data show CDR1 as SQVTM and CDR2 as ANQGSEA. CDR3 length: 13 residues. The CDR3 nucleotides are TGCAGCGTTGTTATGGATCGGGCCGGGGAGCTGTTTTTT. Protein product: CSVVMDRAGELFF.

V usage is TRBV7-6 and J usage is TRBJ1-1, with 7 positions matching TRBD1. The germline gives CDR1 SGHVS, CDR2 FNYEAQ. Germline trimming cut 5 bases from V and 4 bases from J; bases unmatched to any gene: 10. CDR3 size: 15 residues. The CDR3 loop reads CASSEYRDSSTEAFF. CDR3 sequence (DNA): TGTGCCAGCAGCGAATACCGGGACAGCAGCACTGAAGCTTTCTTT.

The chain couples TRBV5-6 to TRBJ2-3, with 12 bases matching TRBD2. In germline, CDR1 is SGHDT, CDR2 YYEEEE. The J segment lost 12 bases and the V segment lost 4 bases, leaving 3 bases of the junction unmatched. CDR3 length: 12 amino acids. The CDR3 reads CASSQTSGSQYF. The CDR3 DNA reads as TGTGCCAGCAGCCAGACTAGCGGGAGTCAGTATTTT.

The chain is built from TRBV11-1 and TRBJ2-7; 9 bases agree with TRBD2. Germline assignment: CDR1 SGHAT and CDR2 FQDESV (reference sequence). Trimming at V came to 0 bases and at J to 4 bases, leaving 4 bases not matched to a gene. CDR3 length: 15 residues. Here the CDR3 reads CASSLASGSVYEQYF. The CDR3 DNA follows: TGTGCCAGCAGCTTAGCTAGCGGGAGTGTATACGAGCAGTACTTC.

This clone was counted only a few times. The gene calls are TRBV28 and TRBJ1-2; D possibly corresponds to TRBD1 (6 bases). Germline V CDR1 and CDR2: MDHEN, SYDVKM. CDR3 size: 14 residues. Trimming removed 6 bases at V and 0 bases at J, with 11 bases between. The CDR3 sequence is CASSPGQANYGYTF. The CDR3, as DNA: TGTGCCAGCAGCCCGGGACAAGCTAACTATGGCTACACCTTC.

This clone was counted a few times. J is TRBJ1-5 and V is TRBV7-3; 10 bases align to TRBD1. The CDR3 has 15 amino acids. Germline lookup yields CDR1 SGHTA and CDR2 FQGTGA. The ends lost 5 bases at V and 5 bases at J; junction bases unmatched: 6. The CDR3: CASSQRDRGYQPQHF. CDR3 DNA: TGTGCCAGCAGCCAAAGGGACAGGGGCTATCAGCCCCAGCATTTT.

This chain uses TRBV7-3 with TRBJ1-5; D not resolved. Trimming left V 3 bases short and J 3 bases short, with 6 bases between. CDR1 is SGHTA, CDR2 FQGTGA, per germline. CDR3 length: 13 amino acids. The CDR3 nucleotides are TGTGCCAGCAGCTTGGGCGTCAATCAGCCCCAGCATTTT. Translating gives CASSLGVNQPQHF. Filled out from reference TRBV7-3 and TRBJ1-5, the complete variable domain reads GAGVSQTPSNKVTEKGKYVELRCDPISGHTALYWYRQSLGQGPEFLIYFQGTGAADDSGLPNDRFFAVRPEGSVSTLKIQRTERGDSAVYLCASSLGVNQPQHFGDGTRLSIL.

The CDR3 DNA reads as TGTGCCAGTCGGGACGATGGCTACACCTTC. This codes for CASRDDGYTF. The chain carries TRBV19 and TRBJ1-2; tentative D call: TRBD1 (5 bases). This CDR3 region has 10 residues. The V gene lost 8 bases and the J gene lost 6 bases, with 7 bases spanning the gap. The V gene's germline CDR1 is LNHDA and CDR2 SQIVND (reference sequence).